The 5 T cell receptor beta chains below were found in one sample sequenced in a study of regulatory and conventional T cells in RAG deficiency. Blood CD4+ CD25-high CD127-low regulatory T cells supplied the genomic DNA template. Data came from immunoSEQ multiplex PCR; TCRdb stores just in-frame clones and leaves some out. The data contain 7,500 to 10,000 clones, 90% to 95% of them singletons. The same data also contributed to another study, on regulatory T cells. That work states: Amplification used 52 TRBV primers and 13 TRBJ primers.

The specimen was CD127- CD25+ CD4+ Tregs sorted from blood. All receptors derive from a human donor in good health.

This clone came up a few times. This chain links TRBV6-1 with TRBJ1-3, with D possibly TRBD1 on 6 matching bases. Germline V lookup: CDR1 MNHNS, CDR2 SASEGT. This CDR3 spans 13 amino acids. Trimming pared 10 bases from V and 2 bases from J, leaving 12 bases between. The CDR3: CATIQGTGNTIYF. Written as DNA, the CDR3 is TGTGCCACCATACAGGGCACTGGAAACACCATATATTTT.

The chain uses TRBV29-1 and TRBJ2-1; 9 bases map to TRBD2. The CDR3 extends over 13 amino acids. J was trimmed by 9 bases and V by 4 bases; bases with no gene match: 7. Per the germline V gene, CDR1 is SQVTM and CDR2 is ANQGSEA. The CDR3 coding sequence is TGCAGCGTTGCCGCGGGGGGGGGTCGTGAGCAGTTCTTC. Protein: CSVAAGGGREQFF.

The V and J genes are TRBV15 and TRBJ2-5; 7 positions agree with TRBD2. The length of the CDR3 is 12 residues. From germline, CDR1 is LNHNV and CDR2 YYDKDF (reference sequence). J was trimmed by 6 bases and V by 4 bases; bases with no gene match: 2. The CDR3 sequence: CATSTGGKTQYF. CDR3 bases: TGTGCCACCAGCACCGGGGGGAAGACCCAGTACTTC.

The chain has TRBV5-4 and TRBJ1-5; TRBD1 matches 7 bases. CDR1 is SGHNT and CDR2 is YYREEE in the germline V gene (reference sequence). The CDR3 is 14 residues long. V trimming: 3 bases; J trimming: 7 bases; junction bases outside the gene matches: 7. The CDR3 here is CASSWPRGCQPQHF. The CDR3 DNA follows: TGTGCCAGCAGCTGGCCCAGGGGGTGCCAGCCCCAGCATTTT.

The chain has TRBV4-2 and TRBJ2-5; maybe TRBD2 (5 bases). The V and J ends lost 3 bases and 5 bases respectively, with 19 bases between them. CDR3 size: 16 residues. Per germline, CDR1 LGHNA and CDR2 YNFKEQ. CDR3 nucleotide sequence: TGTGCCAGCAGCCAGTCGGGAAGGGCCTCTTGGGAGACCCAGTACTTC. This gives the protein CASSQSGRASWETQYF.